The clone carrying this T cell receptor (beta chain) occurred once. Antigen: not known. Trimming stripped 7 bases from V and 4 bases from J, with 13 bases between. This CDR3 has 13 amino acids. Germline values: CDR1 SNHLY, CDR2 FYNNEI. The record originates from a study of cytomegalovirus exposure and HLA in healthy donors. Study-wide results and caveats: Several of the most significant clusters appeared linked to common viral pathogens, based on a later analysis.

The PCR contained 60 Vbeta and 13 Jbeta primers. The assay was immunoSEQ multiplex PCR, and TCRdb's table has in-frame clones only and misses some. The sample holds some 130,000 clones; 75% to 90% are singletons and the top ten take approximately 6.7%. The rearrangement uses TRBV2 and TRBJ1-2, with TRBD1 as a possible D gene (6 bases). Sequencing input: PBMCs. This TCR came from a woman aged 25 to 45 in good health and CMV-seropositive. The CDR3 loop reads CASTRTVLYGYTF. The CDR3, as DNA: TGTGCCAGCACCAGGACAGTCCTCTATGGCTACACCTTC.